This T cell receptor beta chain was captured in a study of CD8+CD57+ T cells in acquired aplastic anemia (dated by TCRdb to 2016 to 2019). Some background on the complete study: Extracted DNA from sorted CD4+ and CD8+ cells averaged around 3.2 ug, ranging from about 0.2 to 30 ug. CD8+CD57+ expansion was defined as frequency above the mean frequency observed in healthy subjects. The research as a whole found: Although under 35 CD8+ CDR3 sequences were shared by patients and controls, these sequences appeared highly expressed in patients and within the immunodominant clones of patients. Patients and healthy controls showed no significant difference in CD8+ Simpson's diversity (P=0.060).

Taken from the germline V gene, the CDR1 and CDR2 loops are ENHRY and SYGVKD. The CDR3, cysteine through phenylalanine, is 14 amino acids long. This entry keeps only the CDR3 DNA: 42 bases, framed from base 1. V was cut back by 0 bases and J by 3 bases, leaving a gap of 8 bases between them. Genomic DNA was used as template for profiling of TCR beta VDJ combinations and CDR3 sequences. An Illumina HiSeq 2000 was the platform used for TCR repertoire sequencing. Per the original workflow: TRBV/TRBJ rearrangement plots, CDR3 size and DJ length profiles, and Simpson's diversity index were used to evaluate the repertoires. The most abundant DNA sequence in the deep sequencing data was defined as the immunodominant clone. CDR3 amino acid sequences were checked for sharing between subjects and were compared against published repertoires and the VDJdb database. Clones were called with MiXCR by TCRdb after fastp trimmed the public reads at Q25, and only in-frame beta chains were retained. When rows share a CDR3 protein, they turn into one entry using the most common DNA and genes. These V and J calls originate from TCRdb's pipeline instead of the authors' own analysis. The sample table shows approximately 130,000 distinct CDR3 sequences, and roughly 40% are seen once. The ten largest account for roughly 3% of the sample.

This clonotype was seen ten or more times. The specificity of this receptor is unknown. Per-base qualities were not stored, and no clone one base away is much larger. The patients picked for sequencing were ones in whom flow cytometry had shown an expansion of CD8+CD57+ cells. All patients had severe acquired aplastic anemia diagnosed by International Study of Aplastic Anemia and Agranulocytosis and Camitta criteria. No therapy had been received by the patients at the time of blood sampling. In the study, sorted CD4+ and CD8+ blood T cells from patients with severe aplastic anemia and from healthy subjects underwent deep sequencing of TCR repertoires. Patients were enrolled under clinicaltrials.gov protocols 00001620, 01623167, 00001397, 00071045, 00081523 and 00961064 in the USA. Ficoll-Paque density gradient centrifugation was used to isolate peripheral blood mononuclear cells. Before DNA extraction, CD4+ and CD8+ T cells were sorted by FACS or by magnetic beads.

The TCR originated in a human donor with aplastic anemia. The material sequenced was sorted CD4+, CD8+, or CD8+CD57+ T cells (not recorded which) from PBMCs. The chain employs TRBV10-3 and TRBJ1-1, with no confidently assigned D gene. CDR3 sequence: CAISESRADTEAFF. The base sequence is TGTGCCATCAGTGAGTCTCGGGCGGACACTGAAGCTTTCTTT.